This TCR beta chain emerged from a study of blood T cells in healthy people across ages (dated by TCRdb to about 2015). Describing the broader study: Template switching captured roughly one uniquely barcoded TCR beta cDNA molecule per two T cells in model experiments. Using deep sequencing normalized with unique cDNA molecular identifiers, the study measured how TCR beta repertoire diversity changes with age. The donors were split into four age groups: young (average 16 years), middle-aged (roughly 40), aged (more than 60) and long-lived (approximately 80). For two donors (one aged 18 to 30 and one aged 80 or older), the study analyzed two additional independent replicas of 1 million unique cDNA reads from the same blood draw.

Library method: 5' RACE. Sequencing was carried out with an Illumina HiSeq 2500. A second PCR of about 6 to 11 cycles was performed with a sample-barcoded 5' primer and a J-beta primer mix. A unique molecular identifier was introduced onto each TCR beta cDNA molecule by a template-switch 5' adaptor carrying 12 random nucleotides. Each sample yielded at least 2.5 million CDR3-containing paired-end reads. First-strand cDNA synthesis was performed from all RNA using the Mint cDNA synthesis kit, with priming by a TRBC-specific oligonucleotide. Following uracil-DNA glycosylase treatment, a first 18-cycle PCR with universal primers M1SS and BC2_uni_R was performed on all cDNA. The authors' pipeline ran thus. For normalization, 1 million high-quality reads, each with a distinct molecular identifier, were randomly selected from each sample. Reads sharing molecular identifiers were discarded rather than binned into consensus sequences. MiTCR, run with a Q25 quality threshold and the strictest error-elimination algorithm, handled CDR3 identification, clonotype clustering and error correction. Lower-bound total TCR beta diversity was estimated with a nonparametric unseen species model using Euler transformation. Using fastp trimming at Q25 and MiXCR clonotype assembly, TCRdb reanalyzed the public sequencing data and kept in-frame beta chains. For every CDR3 protein sequence, its rows merge into one entry that carries the most common genes and DNA. These V and J calls rely on TCRdb rather than the paper's analysis. For this sample the table gives about 800,000 distinct CDR3 sequences, of which approximately 25% were detected only once. The top ten clonotypes cover under 4% of the sample.

Systemically healthy Caucasian individuals from Russia, 35 to 50 in total and aged roughly 6 to 95 years, were included as donors. Each donor gave approximately 9.3 milliliters of peripheral blood, collected into EDTA-treated Vacutainer tubes. Ficoll-Paque density-gradient centrifugation was used to isolate PBMCs, with at least 6.5 million per sample. Trizol reagent was used to extract total RNA from the PBMCs, yielding at least 6 micrograms per sample. For every donor, an aliquot of PBMCs went through flow cytometry to measure the percentages of naive CD45RAhigh/CD27high T cells. Reading the germline V gene gives CDR1 LGHNA and CDR2 YSLEER. V and J are truncated by 0 bases and 4 bases respectively, leaving an intervening sequence of 8 bases. The CDR3 runs 14 amino acids, cysteine and phenylalanine included. Just the 42-base CDR3 DNA is kept, in frame starting at base 1. Paper-wide results and their limitations: Estimates of total diversity from one million sequenced T cells were regarded as lower bounds and underestimates. Conclusive comparison of naive and antigen-experienced compartments was prevented by the profiling of bulk unsorted PBMCs. Observed TCR beta diversity per million T cells fell roughly linearly with age, and a significant reduction was already apparent by age around 40. The long-lived group showed more naive CD4+ T cells, fewer expanded clones and increased TCR diversity than the aged group, suggesting age selection. Donor CMV infection status was unknown, potentially confounding age-related changes in expanded clonotypes. A strong correlation was found between observed TCR beta diversity and the percentage of naive T cells measured by flow cytometry.

The sample holds a few counts of this clonotype. Its antigen specificity is not known. The record has no base qualities; no much larger clone is one base away. A further study also used this sample, focusing on T cells of mothers and their children. The second study, in turn, reports: Donors were nine systemically healthy Caucasian individuals: three mothers and their six children. cDNA synthesis used all of the extracted RNA, with approximately 1.4 ug of RNA in each 15 ul reaction. In the second PCR, the M1S primer added sample barcodes and 2-4 random nucleotides. Over 8 million TCR beta CDR3 reads came from each mother, compared with a few million reads from each child. Thymic selection similarly shapes TCR recombination output in related and unrelated pairs, with minor effect from inherited differences. Related mother-child pairs always showed normalized repertoire overlap that was slightly higher than in unrelated mother-child pairs, though the difference was never significant. Persistent microchimeric T cell clones were not detected, at a sensitivity of about 99 clones per million clonotypes. To look for features that set related mother-child pairs apart from unrelated individuals, the researchers ran deep NGS to compare the TCR beta repertoires of mothers and children. The mean age was around 40 +/- 4 years for the mothers and roughly 11 +/- 4 years for the children. After adapters were ligated using NEBNext reagents, the libraries underwent 100+100 nt paired-end sequencing on an Illumina HiSeq 2000. To prevent cross-contamination, the mother and child libraries were prepared a month apart and were sequenced in separate runs. For each donor, between roughly 500,000 and 2,100,000 distinct TCR beta clonotypes were identified. Naive TCR beta clonotypes were estimated from low-frequency clonotypes matched to each donor's FACS-determined naive share, without sorting.

This receptor was identified in a boy aged 5-17 years in good health. The V gene is TRBV4-3 and the J gene is TRBJ2-3, with no confidently assigned D gene. The sequenced sample was blood. The CDR3 has the sequence CASSQEGSADTQYF. The bases read TGCGCCAGCAGCCAAGAGGGCTCCGCAGATACGCAGTATTTT.